Below, one TCR beta chain is given with its context. Its matching antigen is unknown. The data are from a study of Ad26.COV2.S vaccination and SARS-CoV-2 variants. Overall study results and limits: Similar non-spike TCR breadth was observed in recipients of vaccine and of placebo.

Sample treatment: around 19 received Ad26.COV2.S at low or high dose, single or two shots; several received placebo; per-sample allocation not given. The samples date from day 63 after the first vaccine or placebo injection. Vaccine was an Ad26 vector expressing Wuhan-strain SARS-CoV-2 spike. TCRdb keeps only in-frame clones here, not all; method: immunoSEQ multiplex PCR. The top ten hold around 6.4% of the sample, which has more than 300,000 clones, 88% seen once. The CDR3 has 15 amino acids. Between the trimmed V and J ends, which lost 3 bases and 0 bases, there was a span of 12 bases. Germline V gene lookup returns CDR1 LNHDA and CDR2 SQIVND (reference sequence).

The V call is TRBV19, the J call TRBJ2-7; D remains unclear. The input for sequencing was peripheral blood, taken in a trial of Ad26.COV2.S vaccine versus placebo. The sequence derives from a person between 18 and 59 years old who received the Ad26.COV2.S COVID-19 vaccine or a placebo. In DNA form, the CDR3 reads TGTGCCAGTAGTATCGACCCGACGAGCTCCTACGAGCAGTACTTC. The encoded protein is CASSIDPTSSYEQYF.